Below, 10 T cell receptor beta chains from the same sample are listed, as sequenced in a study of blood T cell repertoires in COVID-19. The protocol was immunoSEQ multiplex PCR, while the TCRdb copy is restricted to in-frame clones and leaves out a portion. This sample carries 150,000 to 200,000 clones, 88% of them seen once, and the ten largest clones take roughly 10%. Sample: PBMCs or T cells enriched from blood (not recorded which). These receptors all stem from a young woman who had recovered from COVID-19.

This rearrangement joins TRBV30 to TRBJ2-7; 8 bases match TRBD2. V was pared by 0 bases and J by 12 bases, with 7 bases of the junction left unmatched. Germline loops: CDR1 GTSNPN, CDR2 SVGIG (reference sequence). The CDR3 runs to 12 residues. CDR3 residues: CAWSVDSGKPYF. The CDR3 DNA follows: TGTGCCTGGAGTGTAGATAGCGGGAAACCGTACTTC.

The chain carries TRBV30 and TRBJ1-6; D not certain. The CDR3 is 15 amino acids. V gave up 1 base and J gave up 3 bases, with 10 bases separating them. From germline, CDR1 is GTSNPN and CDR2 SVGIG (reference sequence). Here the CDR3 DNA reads TGTGCCTGGAGTGCATCTAGAGTCTATAATTCACCCCTCCACTTT. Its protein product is CAWSASRVYNSPLHF.

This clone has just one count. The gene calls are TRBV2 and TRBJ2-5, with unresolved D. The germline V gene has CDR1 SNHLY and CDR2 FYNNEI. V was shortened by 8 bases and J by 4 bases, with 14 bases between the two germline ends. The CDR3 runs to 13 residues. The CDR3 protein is CASCDSPGETQYF. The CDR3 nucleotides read TGTGCCAGCTGCGACTCCCCGGGAGAGACCCAGTACTTC.

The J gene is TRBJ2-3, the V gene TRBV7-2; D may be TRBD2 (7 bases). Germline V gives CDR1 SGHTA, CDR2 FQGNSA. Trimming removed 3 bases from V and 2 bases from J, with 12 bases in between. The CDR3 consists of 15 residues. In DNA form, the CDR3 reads TGTGCCAGCAGCTTGATGGGGGGGCCCACAGATACGCAGTATTTT. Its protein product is CASSLMGGPTDTQYF.

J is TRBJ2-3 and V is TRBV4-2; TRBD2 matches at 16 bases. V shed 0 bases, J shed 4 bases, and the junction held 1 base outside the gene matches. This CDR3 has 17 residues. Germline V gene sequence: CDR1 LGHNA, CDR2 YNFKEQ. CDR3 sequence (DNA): TGTGCCAGCAGCCAAGAGGGACTAGCGGGGGGGGCAGATACGCAGTATTTT. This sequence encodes CASSQEGLAGGADTQYF.

CDR3 DNA sequence: TGTGCCAGCAGCTTAGGTTCCATCCACTCTGGAAACACCATATATTTT. Residues: CASSLGSIHSGNTIYF. The chain is built from TRBV7-2 and TRBJ1-3; D is ambiguous. Germline V gene lookup returns CDR1 SGHTA and CDR2 FQGNSA. Trimming removed 1 base at V and 0 bases at J, with 10 bases between. The CDR3 has 16 residues.

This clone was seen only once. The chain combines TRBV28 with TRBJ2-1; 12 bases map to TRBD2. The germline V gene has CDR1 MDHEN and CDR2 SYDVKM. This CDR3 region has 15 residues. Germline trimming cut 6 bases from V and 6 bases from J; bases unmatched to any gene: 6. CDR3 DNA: TGTGCCAGCAGATTACTAGCGGGAGGCTTCAATGAGCAGTTCTTC. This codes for CASRLLAGGFNEQFF.

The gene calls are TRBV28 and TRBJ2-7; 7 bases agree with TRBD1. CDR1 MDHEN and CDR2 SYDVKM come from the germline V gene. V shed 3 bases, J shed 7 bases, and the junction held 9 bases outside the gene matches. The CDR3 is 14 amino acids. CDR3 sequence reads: CASSLGTVLFEQYF. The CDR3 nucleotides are TGTGCCAGCAGTTTGGGGACAGTGCTTTTTGAGCAGTACTTC.

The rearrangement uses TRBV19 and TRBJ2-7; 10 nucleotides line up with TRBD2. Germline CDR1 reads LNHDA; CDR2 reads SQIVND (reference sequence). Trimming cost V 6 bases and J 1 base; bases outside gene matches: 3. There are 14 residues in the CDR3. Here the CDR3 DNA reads TGTGCCAGTAGACTAGCGGGGAATTCCTACGAGCAGTACTTC. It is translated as CASRLAGNSYEQYF.

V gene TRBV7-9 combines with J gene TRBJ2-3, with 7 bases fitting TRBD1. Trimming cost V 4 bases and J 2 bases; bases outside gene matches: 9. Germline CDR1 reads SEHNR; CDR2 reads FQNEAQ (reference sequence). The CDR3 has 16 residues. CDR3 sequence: CASSSMVGQATDTQYF. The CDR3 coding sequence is TGTGCCAGCAGCTCAATGGTTGGACAGGCCACAGATACGCAGTATTTT.